These 30 T cell receptor beta chains originate from one sample sequenced in a study of T cell repertoires in cytomegalovirus infection. TCRdb ran MiXCR on the reads and lists one entry per CDR3 protein. The table has more than 650,000 distinct CDR3 sequences, 35% to 40% seen once. What was sequenced was PBMCs. Receptors originate from a human donor in good health (CMV status not recorded). Some clones in this sample may be carry-over from other donors' samples.

This chain connects TRBV6-5 to TRBJ2-7, with D uncertain. The CDR3 has 14 residues. The ends were cut back, 2 bases at V and 0 bases at J, with 8 bases in the middle. The germline V gene has CDR1 MNHEY and CDR2 SVGAGI. DNA for the CDR3: TGTGCCAGCAGTTACAAAAGGAGCTCCTACGAGCAGTACTTC. Translation gives CASSYKRSSYEQYF.

V gene TRBV7-9 combines with J gene TRBJ2-2; D is perhaps TRBD2 (6 bases). The CDR3 runs to 14 residues. Per the germline V gene, CDR1 is SEHNR and CDR2 is FQNEAQ (reference sequence). V was shortened by 10 bases and J by 12 bases, with 24 bases between the two germline ends. DNA for the CDR3: TGTGCCACCGACCTGGCTAGCGCTTCGAAGAAGCTGTTTTTT. Residues: CATDLASASKKLFF.

This chain joins TRBV4-1 and TRBJ1-6; 7 bases map to TRBD1. This CDR3 is 17 amino acids long. From germline, CDR1 is MGHRA and CDR2 YSYEKL. V lost 0 bases to trimming and J lost 5 bases; unmatched junction nucleotides: 7. CDR3 bases: TGCGCCAGCAGCCAAGATCCTAAAGGGACAGATAATTCACCCCTCCACTTT. This encodes CASSQDPKGTDNSPLHF.

V gene TRBV6-6 combines with J gene TRBJ1-1; 8 bases map to TRBD1. The ends lost 8 bases at V and 5 bases at J; junction bases unmatched: 7. This CDR3 has 13 amino acids. Germline V CDR1 and CDR2: MNHNY, SVGAGI (reference sequence). CDR3 sequence: CASYLRGQTEAFF. In DNA, the CDR3 is TGTGCCAGCTACCTCAGGGGGCAAACTGAAGCTTTCTTT.

This clonotype was seen once. The chain has TRBV12-3 or TRBV12-4 and TRBJ2-3; TRBD1 might be the D (6 bases). Trimming pared 3 bases from V and 6 bases from J, leaving 13 bases between. The CDR3 loop spans 14 amino acids. The CDR3 DNA reads TGTGCCAGCAGTTTGGGGGCGAGAATCGATACGCAGTATTTT. It is translated as CASSLGARIDTQYF.

The chain links TRBV24-1 to TRBJ2-3; 8 bases line up with TRBD2. Trimming at V came to 5 bases and at J to 8 bases, leaving 14 bases not matched to a gene. This CDR3 region has 16 residues. Germline CDR1 is KGHDR and CDR2 is SFDVKD. The CDR3 loop is CATSGEGLEARGTQYF. The CDR3 region has the DNA TGTGCCACCAGTGGGGAGGGACTAGAAGCGCGTGGTACGCAGTATTTT.

The genes are TRBV19 and TRBJ2-1; D gene ambiguous. This CDR3 spans 16 amino acids. Germline V lookup: CDR1 LNHDA, CDR2 SQIVND (reference sequence). Trimming removed 2 bases from V and 3 bases from J, with 14 bases in between. In nucleotides, the CDR3 is TGTGCCAGTAGTATAACCGGACCACCGGTCTACAATGAGCAGTTCTTC. Protein product: CASSITGPPVYNEQFF.

The chain employs TRBV5-1 and TRBJ1-2; weak D call: TRBD1 (6 bases). This CDR3 spans 15 amino acids. Germline V CDR1 and CDR2: SGHRS, YFSETQ. Deletions cut 0 bases from V and 6 bases from J, with 15 bases between. The CDR3 loop is CASSLERRGLDGYTF. DNA for the CDR3: TGCGCCAGCAGCTTGGAGAGGCGGGGGCTAGATGGCTACACCTTC.

The chain joins TRBV14 to TRBJ1-1, with D hard to call. V lost 6 bases, J lost 0 bases, and 8 bases lay in between. Germline CDR1 reads SGHDN; CDR2 reads FVKESK. CDR3 length equals 13 residues. CDR3 sequence: CASRAQVNTEAFF. CDR3 DNA: TGTGCCAGCAGAGCCCAGGTGAACACTGAAGCTTTCTTT.

This chain joins TRBV19 and TRBJ2-3; TRBD2 agrees at 7 bases. The V gene end was trimmed by 3 bases and the J gene end by 0 bases; junction bases not matched to a gene: 6. The CDR3 extends over 16 amino acids. Looked up from germline, CDR1 is LNHDA and CDR2 is SQIVND (reference sequence). The CDR3 nucleotides are TGTGCCAGTAGTATTGGCGGGAGTGCCAGCACAGATACGCAGTATTTT. Translating it yields CASSIGGSASTDTQYF. The full variable domain, completed using reference TRBV19 and TRBJ2-3, is DGGITQSPKYLFRKEGQNVTLSCEQNLNHDAMYWYRQDPGQGLRLIYYSQIVNDFQKGDIAEGYSVSREKKESFPLTVTSAQKNPTAFYLCASSIGGSASTDTQYFGPGTRLTVL.

Notes on this clonotype: The final CDR3 position lacks the conserved phenylalanine or tryptophan, pointing to a likely read error. The limits of the CDR3 on the DNA are not certain, so only TCRdb's listed CDR3 is given. V usage is TRBV7-2 and J usage is TRBJ2-7; the D call in the table, TRBD1, was not verified against the DNA. Germline CDR1 is SGHTA and CDR2 is FQGNSA. The CDR3 is 15 residues long, counting both termini. The CDR3 reads CASSSGWDRGFERYC.

The CDR3 is CASSFSYRWITNLNTEAFF. CDR3 in DNA: TGTGCCAGCAGCTTTAGTTATAGGTGGATTACGAACTTGAACACTGAAGCTTTCTTT. The chain uses TRBV7-4 and TRBJ1-1; D call uncertain. The CDR3 is made up of 19 amino acids. Trimming left V 3 bases short and J 0 bases short, with 23 bases between. Germline V gene data show CDR1 as SGHVT and CDR2 as SQSDAQ.

The chain uses TRBV6-1 and TRBJ1-3, with D perhaps TRBD1 (5 bases). This CDR3 contains 14 residues. The germline V and J ends were trimmed by 4 bases and 4 bases, with 11 bases remaining between them. Germline CDR1 and CDR2: MNHNS and SASEGT. CDR3 protein: CASSAGTYGNTIYF. Written as DNA, the CDR3 is TGTGCCAGCAGTGCCGGGACCTACGGAAACACCATATATTTT.

This clonotype appeared many times. The rearrangement links TRBV28 to TRBJ2-2; 9 positions match TRBD1. Germline assignment: CDR1 MDHEN and CDR2 SYDVKM. V lost 4 bases and J lost 0; bases outside the gene matches: 3. This CDR3 is built from 16 residues. CDR3 nucleotide sequence: TGTGCCAGCAGTTCCTGGACAGGGGCGAACACCGGGGAGCTGTTTTTT. As protein: CASSSWTGANTGELFF.

This clonotype was detected a few times. This rearrangement joins TRBV28 to TRBJ1-1, with D maybe TRBD1 (5 bases). V was cut by 6 bases and J by 5 bases, with 22 bases left in between. Germline values: CDR1 MDHEN, CDR2 SYDVKM. The CDR3 covers 16 residues. The DNA for the CDR3 is TGTGCCAGCAGCCCCCCCCAGGGCGCATGGAATACTGAAGCTTTCTTT. Encoded protein: CASSPPQGAWNTEAFF.

In this sample, this clonotype turned up a few times. The junction departs from the called germline gene at one end, perhaps through a read error. Written as DNA, the CDR3 is TGTGCCAGCAGCTTAGCGGGCGAGCGGTCCGATCCGGCCTTC. It translates to CASSLAGERSDPAF. This rearrangement joins TRBV7-2 to TRBJ2-1; possibly TRBD2 for D (5 bases). The CDR3 has 14 residues. Germline V gives CDR1 SGHTA, CDR2 FQGNSA.

This clonotype has just a few counts. The chain has TRBV28 and TRBJ2-7; maybe TRBD2 (7 bases). This CDR3 has 14 residues. The germline V gene has CDR1 MDHEN and CDR2 SYDVKM. V was pared by 11 bases and J by 6 bases, with 23 bases between. The CDR3 DNA reads as TGTGCCGGGGGGGGGCCTGCGGGAACCTCCGAGCAGTACTTC. Protein product: CAGGGPAGTSEQYF.

The gene calls are TRBV19 and TRBJ1-1; 8 bases map to TRBD1. CDR1 is LNHDA and CDR2 is SQIVND in the germline V gene (reference sequence). The CDR3 sequence is 17 residues long. Unmatched junction bases numbered 8, after V lost 1 base and J lost 1 base. The CDR3 DNA follows: TGTGCCAGTAGTATAGTCCTCCCACAGGGGGAGAACACTGAAGCTTTCTTT. Its protein is CASSIVLPQGENTEAFF.

The table lists this clonotype with a few counts. V and J are TRBV2 and TRBJ1-1; D possibly corresponds to TRBD1 (5 bases). The germline V and J ends were trimmed by 8 bases and 1 base, with 11 bases remaining between them. This CDR3 contains 13 residues. The germline gives CDR1 SNHLY, CDR2 FYNNEI. CDR3: CASFQGGNTEAFF. Written as DNA, the CDR3 is TGTGCCAGCTTTCAGGGCGGGAACACTGAAGCTTTCTTT.

This chain joins TRBV15 and TRBJ2-1; 10 nucleotides line up with TRBD2. Germline V gene data show CDR1 as LNHNV and CDR2 as YYDKDF (reference sequence). The CDR3 has 14 amino acids. Losses at the gene ends were 9 bases for V and 7 bases for J; bases not matched to a gene: 9. The CDR3 region has the DNA TGTGCCACTAGTCCGGGACTAGCGAGGAATGAGCAGTTCTTC. Amino acids: CATSPGLARNEQFF.

CDR3 sequence (DNA): TGTGCCATCCGCGACAAATTCTATGGCTACACCTTC. This gives the protein CAIRDKFYGYTF. The chain couples TRBV10-3 to TRBJ1-2; D ambiguous. Deletions cut 8 bases from V and 4 bases from J, with 11 bases between. The CDR3 is made up of 12 amino acids. Germline V gene sequence: CDR1 ENHRY, CDR2 SYGVKD.

The chain carries TRBV28 and TRBJ2-7, with 15 bases lining up with TRBD2. There are 17 residues in the CDR3. Per germline, CDR1 MDHEN and CDR2 SYDVKM. With V trimmed by 3 bases and J by 4 bases, 7 bases remained unmatched. DNA of the CDR3: TGTGCCAGCAGTTTTTGGCCGGGACTAGCGGGGGGATACGAGCAGTACTTC. Its protein product is CASSFWPGLAGGYEQYF.

A remark on this clonotype: The conserved final phenylalanine or tryptophan is absent from the CDR3, which likely points to a read error. The DNA is omitted, as the CDR3 cannot be located on it reliably, and the CDR3 follows TCRdb's listing. The chain carries TRBV7-2 and TRBJ2-1; the D call of TRBD2 is as the table states it, not checked on the DNA. The V gene's germline CDR1 is SGHTA and CDR2 FQGNSA. The CDR3 region is 14 residues in length, termini included. This chain's CDR3 is CASSWKSRGYEQLL.

In this sample, this clonotype turned up many times. The chain links TRBV10-3 to TRBJ2-3, with TRBD2 as a possible D gene (7 bases). V lost 2 bases and J lost 2, with 11 bases in between. This CDR3 region has 15 residues. Looked up from germline, CDR1 is ENHRY and CDR2 is SYGVKD. CDR3 residues: CAISELGGHTDTQYF. The DNA of the CDR3 is TGTGCCATCAGTGAGCTCGGGGGGCACACAGATACGCAGTATTTT.

In its sample, this clonotype was seen a few times. The chain combines TRBV30 with TRBJ2-5; 10 bases align to TRBD2. V dropped 4 bases and J dropped 1; count of bases not matched to a gene: 3. The CDR3 has 14 amino acids. Germline CDR1 is GTSNPN and CDR2 is SVGIG (reference sequence). This chain's CDR3 is CAWISGGSQETQYF. The CDR3 nucleotides read TGTGCCTGGATTAGCGGGGGGAGCCAAGAGACCCAGTACTTC.

This clonotype showed up just a few times. The rearrangement links TRBV6-1 to TRBJ2-5; 8 nucleotides agree with TRBD1. Germline V gene data show CDR1 as MNHNS and CDR2 as SASEGT. After removal of 11 bases from V and 1 base from J, the junction contained 9 bases not matched to a gene. The CDR3 runs to 14 residues. The CDR3 reads CASVGDRSQETQYF. The CDR3 DNA reads TGTGCCTCAGTTGGGGACAGGAGCCAAGAGACCCAGTACTTC.

In its sample, this clonotype was seen a few times. The chain carries TRBV30 and TRBJ1-5; a possible D gene is TRBD1 (6 bases). The CDR3 has 14 residues. The V end was cut by 2 bases, the J end by 11 bases, with 19 bases between. CDR1 and CDR2 from the germline V gene are GTSNPN and SVGIG (reference sequence). The CDR3 DNA reads as TGTGCCTGGAGTACAGGTCCCATTGAGGGGGCCCAGCATTTT. Translating gives CAWSTGPIEGAQHF.

A note on this clonotype: This likely comes from a read error, as the CDR3 has no conserved phenylalanine or tryptophan at its end. No DNA is shown, since the ends of the CDR3 on it are uncertain; the CDR3 is the one TCRdb lists. This chain uses TRBV7-2 with TRBJ1-1; the DNA was not compared with TRBD1, the D call given in the table. The CDR3 sequence runs 18 residues, both termini included. Germline V CDR1 and CDR2: SGHTA, FQGNSA. The CDR3 protein is CASSDYRDRGSLNTEDFV.

The gene calls are TRBV30 and TRBJ2-7; the D gene is possibly TRBD2 (5 bases). V shed 2 bases and J shed 4 bases, with 6 bases lying between them. The CDR3 spans 11 residues. The V gene's germline CDR1 is GTSNPN and CDR2 SVGIG (reference sequence). The CDR3 loop is CAWSPGYEQYF. CDR3 coding DNA: TGTGCCTGGAGTCCGGGGTACGAGCAGTACTTC.

DNA for the CDR3: TGTGCCAGCAGCCGAGAGGGCTTCACAGATACGCAGTATTTT. Translated, it gives CASSREGFTDTQYF. The chain joins TRBV12-3 or TRBV12-4 to TRBJ2-3, with D tentatively TRBD2 (5 bases). The CDR3 loop spans 14 amino acids. Trimming cost V 6 bases and J 2 bases, with 12 bases left between them.